These 2 T cell receptor beta chains were sequenced from one sample in a study of T cells in women clearing cervical HPV infection (dated by TCRdb to about 2018). The library was generated by the immunoSEQ multiplex PCR assay. This is the immuneACCESS table as TCRdb keeps it, with only in-frame sequences that have V and J called. A part of the clones is gone; compared with another copy, unresolved V genes explain less than half, and the rest is unexplained. The sample table records more than 20,000 clones. The ten largest clonotypes hold about 3.9% of the sample. Sequencing input: blood buffy coat. The receptors stem from a woman between 18 and 75 years old with a cervical HPV16 infection that either progressed to CIN3+ or cleared (not recorded which).

Incomplete CDR3 DNA: TGTGCCAGTAGTACCTACAGGAACACTGAA. Amino acids: CASSTYRNTE. The whole CDR3 sequence is CASSTYRNTEAFF. The gene calls are TRBV19 and TRBJ1-1; no reliable D call. The read ends 3 residues shy of where the CDR3 ends; the end is completed using the germline J gene. This CDR3 spans 13 amino acids. Trimming removed 4 bases from V and 1 base from J, with 7 bases in between. Germline values: CDR1 LNHDA, CDR2 SQIVND (reference sequence).

In regard to this clone: The CDR3 extends 3 residues past the end of the read, so its final part is completed from the germline J gene. The chain employs TRBV7-3 and TRBJ1-1; 10 bases agree with TRBD1. Germline CDR1 SGHTA, CDR2 FQGTGA. The CDR3 totals 13 residues. The covered CDR3 bases are TGTGCCAGCAGCCCGACAGGGGGCCCCGAA. It encodes CASSPTGGPE. The entire CDR3 protein is CASSPTGGPEAFF.